This note documents a single TCR beta chain sequence. As yet, its antigen is unknown. This specimen belongs to a study of shared clonotypes between healthy human individuals. V lost 2 bases, J lost 0 bases, and 8 bases lay in between. The CDR3 covers 15 residues. Germline loops: CDR1 MDHEN, CDR2 SYDVKM. Study outcomes and limitations: Lower generation probabilities were found for non-shared clonotypes than for those shared by all four donors. Relative to memory subsets, naive subsets generally showed larger estimated richness. In the sorted subsets, rarefaction showed sequencing was incomplete despite large depth.

Data came from immunoSEQ multiplex PCR; TCRdb stores just in-frame clones and leaves some out. The sample includes a few hundred thousand clones, around 90% of them seen just once. The V and J genes are TRBV28 and TRBJ1-5; D might be TRBD1 (5 bases). Sequencing used memory CD8+ T cells sorted from blood. The subset here: CD45RO+ cells pooled with CCR7-negative TemRA cells. This TCR came from a man younger than 35 in good health. The chain's CDR3 is CASSLGAYSNQPQHF. CDR3 sequence (DNA): TGTGCCAGCAGTTTAGGGGCCTATAGCAATCAGCCCCAGCATTTT.